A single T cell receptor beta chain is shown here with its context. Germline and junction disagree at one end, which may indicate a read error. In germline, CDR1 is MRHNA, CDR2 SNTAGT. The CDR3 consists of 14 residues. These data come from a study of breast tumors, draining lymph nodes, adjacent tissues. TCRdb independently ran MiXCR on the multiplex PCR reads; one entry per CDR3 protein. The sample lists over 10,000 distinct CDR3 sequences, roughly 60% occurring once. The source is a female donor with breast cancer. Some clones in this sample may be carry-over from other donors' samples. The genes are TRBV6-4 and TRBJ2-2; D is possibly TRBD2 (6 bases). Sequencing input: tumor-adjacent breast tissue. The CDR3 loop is CASSDSGNTGGLFF. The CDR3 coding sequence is TGTGCCAGCAGTGACTCTGGGAACACCGGGGGGCTGTTTTTT.